This paragraph covers one T cell receptor (beta chain) sequence. This sample was taken from a study of identical twins. TCRdb re-called the 5' RACE reads with MiXCR, one entry per CDR3 protein. The profile shows about 570,000 distinct CDR3 sequences, nearly 10% of them singletons. These records were also assigned to another study, of yellow fever vaccine responses in identical twins.

The sample was PBMCs. The clonotype originates from a woman aged 18-29 years in good health.

The CDR3 loop is CASSYRLDNEQFF. CDR3 DNA sequence: TGTGCCAGCAGTTACCGACTAGACAATGAGCAGTTCTTC. The chain is built from TRBV27 and TRBJ2-1; D possibly corresponds to TRBD2 (6 bases). CDR3 length: 13 amino acids. Trimming took off 4 bases at V and 5 bases at J, with 9 bases between the two ends. CDR1 is MNHEY, CDR2 SMNVEV, per germline (reference sequence).